The rows below give T cell receptor beta chains drawn from one sample of a study of blood T cell repertoires in COVID-19. The data were produced by immunoSEQ multiplex PCR, yet TCRdb's version contains in-frame clones alone and is incomplete. The data contain about 380,000 clones, roughly 85% of them singletons. Input material: peripheral blood. The receptor source for this set is a young woman with acute or convalescent COVID-19. The CDR3 runs from the conserved cysteine through the conserved F or W. The D gene is left open where the match is weak. The size entry is marked missing in some rows and otherwise reads once, few, many or a size class.

d_call,clone_size,v_call,j_call,cdr3_aa,cdr3_nt
NA,NA,TRBV5-1,TRBJ2-7,CASSSVLGGPAYEQYF,TGCGCCAGCAGCTCCGTCTTGGGGGGTCCGGCGTACGAGCAGTACTTC
TRBD1,NA,TRBV2,TRBJ1-5,CASSEALDRNQPQHF,TGTGCCAGCAGTGAAGCCTTGGACAGGAATCAGCCCCAGCATTTT
TRBD1,NA,TRBV18,TRBJ1-2,CASSLGTGATNYGYTF,TGTGCCAGCTCTCTCGGGACAGGGGCCACTAACTATGGCTACACCTTC
NA,NA,TRBV21-1,TRBJ1-5,CPGVVGNQPQHF,TGCCCAGGGGTCGTAGGAAATCAGCCCCAGCATTTT
TRBD1,NA,TRBV28,TRBJ1-2,CASSPGGDRGKLSF,TGTGCCAGCTCCCCTGGTGGGGACAGGGGTAAACTCTCCTTC
TRBD1,NA,TRBV28,TRBJ1-5,CASTLTPIRTGHNQPQHF,TGTGCCAGCACCCTAACCCCTATCCGGACAGGACACAATCAGCCCCAGCATTTT
TRBD1,once,TRBV2,TRBJ1-4,CASSVQGTVDEKLFF,TGTGCCAGCAGTGTACAAGGGACAGTAGATGAAAAACTGTTTTTT
TRBD2,few,TRBV5-1,TRBJ2-5,CASSLAEQETQYF,TGCGCCAGCAGCCTAGCGGAACAAGAGACCCAGTACTTC
NA,NA,TRBV5-1,TRBJ1-2,CASSLASEIGGYTF,TGCGCCAGCAGCTTGGCCTCGGAGATAGGAGGCTACACCTTC
NA,NA,TRBV15,TRBJ2-7,CATSSGGGTLFYEQYF,TGTGCCACCAGCTCTGGGGGGGGCACCCTATTCTACGAGCAGTACTTC
TRBD1,NA,TRBV20-1,TRBJ1-1,CSASLHPDRGYTEAFF,TGCAGTGCTAGTCTCCACCCCGACAGGGGTTACACTGAAGCTTTCTTT
NA,once,TRBV7-9,TRBJ2-7,CASSSRKIRGGEQYF,TGTGCCAGCAGCTCACGAAAAATAAGGGGAGGCGAGCAGTACTTC
NA,NA,TRBV19,TRBJ2-7,CASSIEPGTDYEQYF,TGTGCCAGTAGTATTGAGCCCGGGACTGACTACGAGCAGTACTTC
TRBD2,NA,TRBV3-1/TRBV3-2,TRBJ2-7,CASSQGLGAGAIREQYF,TGTGCCAGCAGCCAAGGTCTAGGGGCGGGAGCGATACGCGAGCAGTACTTC
TRBD2,NA,TRBV5-4,TRBJ2-7,CASSLKRGPYEQYF,TGTGCCAGCAGCTTGAAGCGGGGACCCTACGAGCAGTACTTC
TRBD1,few,TRBV5-1,TRBJ1-3,CASSSGQGSGNTIYF,TGCGCCAGCAGCTCAGGACAGGGGAGTGGAAACACCATATATTTT
TRBD1,NA,TRBV28,TRBJ1-5,CASRRTGPYQPQHF,TGTGCCAGCCGTAGGACAGGGCCGTATCAGCCCCAGCATTTT
TRBD2,NA,TRBV4-2,TRBJ2-3,CASSQRGLAGVDTQYF,TGTGCCAGCAGCCAAAGAGGACTAGCGGGAGTCGATACGCAGTATTTT
TRBD2,NA,TRBV4-2,TRBJ2-3,CASSQDPSGGTDTQYF,TGTGCCAGCAGCCAAGATCCTAGCGGGGGTACAGATACGCAGTATTTT
TRBD2,many,TRBV5-6,TRBJ2-1,CASSLAVAGGSYNEQFF,TGTGCCAGCAGCTTGGCCGTAGCGGGGGGCTCCTACAATGAGCAGTTCTTC
TRBD1,NA,TRBV7-6,TRBJ1-6,CASSSWTGWASPLHF,TGTGCCAGCAGCTCGTGGACAGGGTGGGCTTCACCCCTCCACTTT
NA,NA,TRBV6-5,TRBJ2-3,CASSRGVTDTQYF,TGTGCCAGCAGTCGCGGGGTCACAGATACGCAGTATTTT
NA,NA,TRBV19,TRBJ2-3,CASSLGARPTDTQYF,TGTGCCAGTAGTTTAGGGGCCCGTCCAACAGATACGCAGTATTTT
NA,once,TRBV5-4,TRBJ2-3,CASELDRSADTQYF,TGTGCCAGCGAGCTAGATAGATCAGCAGATACGCAGTATTTT
NA,NA,TRBV5-4,TRBJ1-1,CASSLVFGGGMGGTEAFF,TGTGCCAGCAGCTTGGTTTTTGGCGGGGGGATGGGAGGGACTGAAGCTTTCTTT
NA,NA,TRBV5-6,TRBJ2-1,CASSFERALGNEQFF,TGTGCCAGCAGCTTTGAGCGGGCCCTAGGAAATGAGCAGTTCTTC
NA,NA,TRBV19,TRBJ1-6,CASSISIEDSQDSPLHF,TGTGCCAGTAGTATATCCATAGAGGACAGTCAGGATTCACCCCTCCACTTT
NA,NA,TRBV27,TRBJ2-7,CASSSFTGTRSYEQYF,TGTGCCAGCAGTTCATTTACCGGGACAAGATCCTACGAGCAGTACTTC
TRBD1,NA,TRBV6-5,TRBJ1-1,CASSYSPGQGEAFF,TGTGCCAGCAGTTACTCCCCGGGACAGGGGGAAGCTTTCTTT
NA,NA,TRBV7-9,TRBJ1-2,CASLGIGDYGYTF,TGTGCCAGTCTAGGGATCGGGGACTATGGCTACACCTTC
NA,NA,TRBV5-1,TRBJ2-1,CASSFDSSYNEQFF,TGCGCCAGCAGCTTCGACAGCTCCTACAATGAGCAGTTCTTC
TRBD2,few,TRBV20-1,TRBJ2-3,CSASVPGTSGGFTDTQYF,TGCAGTGCTAGTGTCCCCGGGACTAGCGGGGGGTTCACAGATACGCAGTATTTT
TRBD1,NA,TRBV11-2,TRBJ2-7,CASSTRDRVFEQYF,TGTGCCAGCAGCACCCGGGACAGGGTCTTCGAGCAGTACTTC
NA,NA,TRBV12-3/TRBV12-4,TRBJ2-5,CASSFARQETQYF,TGTGCCAGCAGTTTTGCTAGACAAGAGACCCAGTACTTC
TRBD1,NA,TRBV7-6,TRBJ1-1,CASSPYLGQGARDTEAFF,TGTGCCAGCAGCCCCTACCTTGGACAGGGGGCCCGAGACACTGAAGCTTTCTTT
TRBD1,NA,TRBV7-7,TRBJ2-7,CASSLAQGAAYEQYF,TGTGCCAGCAGCTTAGCACAGGGGGCGGCCTACGAGCAGTACTTC
NA,few,TRBV19,TRBJ1-6,CASSVQQGSPLHF,TGTGCCAGTAGTGTCCAGCAGGGATCACCCCTCCACTTT
NA,NA,TRBV29-1,TRBJ2-7,CSVTDWPYEQYF,TGCAGCGTGACGGACTGGCCCTACGAGCAGTACTTC
NA,NA,TRBV29-1,TRBJ1-1,CSGQVLNTEAFF,TGCAGCGGACAGGTCCTCAACACTGAAGCTTTCTTT
TRBD2,NA,TRBV4-1,TRBJ2-7,CASSQTSGGAYEQYF,TGCGCCAGCAGCCAAACTAGCGGGGGGGCCTACGAGCAGTACTTC
TRBD1,NA,TRBV6-6,TRBJ1-2,CASRRDRGTVDGYTF,TGTGCCAGCAGGAGGGACAGGGGAACAGTAGATGGCTACACCTTC
TRBD1,NA,TRBV7-2,TRBJ1-1,CASSSLQGGEAFF,TGTGCCAGCAGCTCGCTACAGGGGGGTGAAGCTTTCTTT
TRBD2,NA,TRBV5-1,TRBJ2-1,CASSLDASGGAYGRSYNEQFF,TGCGCCAGCAGCCTAGACGCTAGCGGGGGGGCCTACGGTCGGTCCTACAATGAGCAGTTCTTC
TRBD1,once,TRBV18,TRBJ1-1,CASSPTGGTEAFF,TGTGCCAGCTCACCAACAGGGGGGACTGAAGCTTTCTTT
TRBD2,NA,TRBV7-6,TRBJ2-3,CASSPTTSGGAGDTQYF,TGTGCCAGCAGTCCTACGACTAGCGGGGGGGCAGGAGATACGCAGTATTTT
NA,NA,TRBV5-1,TRBJ1-3,CASSPPGAAYTIYF,TGCGCCAGCAGCCCCCCAGGGGCAGCATACACCATATATTTT
NA,once,TRBV5-6,TRBJ2-5,CASSYVAEETQYF,TGTGCCAGCAGCTATGTGGCAGAAGAGACCCAGTACTTC
NA,NA,TRBV28,TRBJ2-2,CASDTGTGELFF,TGTGCCAGCGACACCGGCACCGGGGAGCTGTTTTTT
NA,NA,TRBV2,TRBJ1-5,CASSPDIQSQHF,TGTGCCAGCAGCCCAGACATCCAGTCCCAGCATTTT
NA,NA,TRBV24-1,TRBJ2-2,CATSEDSNTGELFF,TGTGCCACCAGTGAGGACAGCAACACCGGGGAGCTGTTTTTT
NA,NA,TRBV25-1,TRBJ2-1,CASSEYKSPRGEQFF,TGTGCCAGCAGTGAATATAAGTCCCCCAGGGGAGAGCAGTTCTTC
TRBD2,NA,TRBV7-9,TRBJ2-1,CASSLSPAGGSNEQFF,TGTGCCAGCAGCTTAAGTCCAGCGGGAGGCTCAAATGAGCAGTTCTTC
TRBD1,NA,TRBV7-8,TRBJ1-5,CASSFLPGQGVVPQHF,TGTGCCAGCAGCTTCCTCCCGGGACAGGGTGTAGTGCCCCAGCATTTT
NA,few,TRBV6-5,TRBJ1-2,CASMGGGNYGYTF,TGTGCCAGCATGGGTGGGGGGAACTATGGCTACACCTTC